This T cell receptor (beta chain) was recovered during a study of T cell repertoires in cytomegalovirus infection. TCRdb re-derived calls from the reads in MiXCR, one entry per CDR3 protein. The sample has around 300,000 distinct CDR3 sequences; roughly a fifth are singletons. Points on this clonotype: No antigen is known for it.

CDR1 is MDHEN and CDR2 is SYDVKM in the germline V gene. The CDR3 consists of 17 residues. V was clipped by 5 bases and J by 2 bases; unmatched bases: 12. This receptor was taken from a human donor in good health (CMV status not recorded). Some clones in this sample may be carry-over from other donors' samples. The material was cultured PBMCs, obtained from culture after CMV antigen stimulation. This chain joins TRBV28 and TRBJ1-5, with 7 bases matching TRBD1. The CDR3: CASSPTGQFLGNQPQHF. CDR3 DNA: TGTGCCAGCAGTCCGACAGGGCAGTTTTTGGGCAATCAGCCCCAGCATTTT.